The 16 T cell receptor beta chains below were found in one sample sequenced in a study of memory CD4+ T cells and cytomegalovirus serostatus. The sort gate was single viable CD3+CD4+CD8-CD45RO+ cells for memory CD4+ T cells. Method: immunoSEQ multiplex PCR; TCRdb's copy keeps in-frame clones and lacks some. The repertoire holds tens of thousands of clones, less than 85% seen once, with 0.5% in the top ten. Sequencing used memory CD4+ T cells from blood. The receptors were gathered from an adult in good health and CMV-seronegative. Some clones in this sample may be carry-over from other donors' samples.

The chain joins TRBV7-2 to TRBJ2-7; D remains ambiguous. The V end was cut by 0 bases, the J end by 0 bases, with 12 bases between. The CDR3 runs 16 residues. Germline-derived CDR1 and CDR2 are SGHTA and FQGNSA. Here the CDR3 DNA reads TGTGCCAGCAGCTTAGCGGGCGGCCTTTCCTCCTACGAGCAGTACTTC. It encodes CASSLAGGLSSYEQYF.

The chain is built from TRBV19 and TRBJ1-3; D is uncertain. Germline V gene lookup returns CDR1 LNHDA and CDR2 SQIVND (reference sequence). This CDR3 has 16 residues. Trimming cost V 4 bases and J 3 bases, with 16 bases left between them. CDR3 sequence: CASSNWASFGGNTIYF. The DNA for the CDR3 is TGTGCCAGTAGTAATTGGGCGTCGTTTGGTGGAAACACCATATATTTT.

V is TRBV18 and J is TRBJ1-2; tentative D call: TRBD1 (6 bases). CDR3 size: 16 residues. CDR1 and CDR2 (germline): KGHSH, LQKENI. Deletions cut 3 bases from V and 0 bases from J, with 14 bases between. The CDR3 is CASSPLGGGANYGYTF. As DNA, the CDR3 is TGTGCCAGCTCACCGCTAGGAGGGGGAGCTAACTATGGCTACACCTTC.

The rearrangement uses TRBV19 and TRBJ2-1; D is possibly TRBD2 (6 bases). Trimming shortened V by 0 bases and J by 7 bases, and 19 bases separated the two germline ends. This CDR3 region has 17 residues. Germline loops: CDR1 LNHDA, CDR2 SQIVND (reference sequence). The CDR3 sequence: CASSIEKGSGVANEQFF. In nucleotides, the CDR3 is TGTGCCAGTAGTATAGAAAAGGGGTCGGGAGTCGCAAATGAGCAGTTCTTC. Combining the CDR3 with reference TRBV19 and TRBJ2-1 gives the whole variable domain DGGITQSPKYLFRKEGQNVTLSCEQNLNHDAMYWYRQDPGQGLRLIYYSQIVNDFQKGDIAEGYSVSREKKESFPLTVTSAQKNPTAFYLCASSIEKGSGVANEQFFGPGTRLTVL.

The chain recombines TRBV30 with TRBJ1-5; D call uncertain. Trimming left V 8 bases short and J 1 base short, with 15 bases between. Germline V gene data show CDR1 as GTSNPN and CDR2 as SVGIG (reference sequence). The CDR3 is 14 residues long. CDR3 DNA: TGTGCCCGGTTAGGGCGTTCGAGCAATCAGCCCCAGCATTTT. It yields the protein CARLGRSSNQPQHF.

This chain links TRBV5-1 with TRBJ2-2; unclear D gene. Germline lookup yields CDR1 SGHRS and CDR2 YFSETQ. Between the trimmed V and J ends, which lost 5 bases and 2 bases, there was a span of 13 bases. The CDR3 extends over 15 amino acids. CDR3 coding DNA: TGCGCCAGCAGAGCCCCGGGCGTTAACACCGGGGAGCTGTTTTTT. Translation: CASRAPGVNTGELFF. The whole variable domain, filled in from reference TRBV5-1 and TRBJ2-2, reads KAGVTQTPRYLIKTRGQQVTLSCSPISGHRSVSWYQQTPGQGLQFLFEYFSETQRNKGNFPGRFSGRQFSNSRSEMNVSTLELGDSALYLCASRAPGVNTGELFFGEGSRLTVL.

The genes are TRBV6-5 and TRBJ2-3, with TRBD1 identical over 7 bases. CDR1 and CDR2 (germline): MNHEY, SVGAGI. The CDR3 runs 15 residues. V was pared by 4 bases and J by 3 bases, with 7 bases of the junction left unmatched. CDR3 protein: CASSFLGQLTDTQYF. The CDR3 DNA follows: TGTGCCAGCAGTTTTTTGGGACAGTTGACAGATACGCAGTATTTT.

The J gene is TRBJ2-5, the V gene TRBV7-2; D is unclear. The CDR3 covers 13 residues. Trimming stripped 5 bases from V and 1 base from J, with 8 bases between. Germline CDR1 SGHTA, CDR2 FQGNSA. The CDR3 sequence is CASSGDFQETQYF. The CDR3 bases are TGTGCCAGCAGCGGCGACTTCCAAGAGACCCAGTACTTC.

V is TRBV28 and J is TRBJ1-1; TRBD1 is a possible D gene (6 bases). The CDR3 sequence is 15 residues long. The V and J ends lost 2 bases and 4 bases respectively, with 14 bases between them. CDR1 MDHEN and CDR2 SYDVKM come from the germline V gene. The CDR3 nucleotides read TGTGCCAGCAGTTTAACAGGGTCCAAGGTCACTGAAGCTTTCTTT. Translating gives CASSLTGSKVTEAFF.

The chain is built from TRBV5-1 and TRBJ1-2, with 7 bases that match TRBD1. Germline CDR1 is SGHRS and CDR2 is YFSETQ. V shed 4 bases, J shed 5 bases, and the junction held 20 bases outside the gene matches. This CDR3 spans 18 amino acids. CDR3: CASSPQSTRGTARYGYTF. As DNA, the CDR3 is TGCGCCAGCAGCCCACAGTCCACCCGAGGGACAGCCAGATATGGCTACACCTTC.

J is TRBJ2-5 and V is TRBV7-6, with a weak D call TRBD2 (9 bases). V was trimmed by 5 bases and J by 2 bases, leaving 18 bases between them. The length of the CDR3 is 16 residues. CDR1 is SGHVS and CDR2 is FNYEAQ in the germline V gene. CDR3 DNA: TGTGCCAGCAGCCAGGGGGCGGGAGGGGTTCAAGAGACCCAGTACTTC. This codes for CASSQGAGGVQETQYF.

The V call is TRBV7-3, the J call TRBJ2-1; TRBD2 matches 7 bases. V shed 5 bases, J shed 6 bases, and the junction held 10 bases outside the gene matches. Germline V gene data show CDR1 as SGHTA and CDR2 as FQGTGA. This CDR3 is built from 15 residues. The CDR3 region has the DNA TGTGCCAGCAGCCCAACAGCACTAGCGCGCAATGAGCAGTTCTTC. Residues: CASSPTALARNEQFF.

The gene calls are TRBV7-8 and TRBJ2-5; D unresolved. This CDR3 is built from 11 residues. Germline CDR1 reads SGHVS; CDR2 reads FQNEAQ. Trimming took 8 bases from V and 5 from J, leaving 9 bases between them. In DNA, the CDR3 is TGTGCCAGCGGGTACGCCGAGACCCAGTACTTC. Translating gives CASGYAETQYF.

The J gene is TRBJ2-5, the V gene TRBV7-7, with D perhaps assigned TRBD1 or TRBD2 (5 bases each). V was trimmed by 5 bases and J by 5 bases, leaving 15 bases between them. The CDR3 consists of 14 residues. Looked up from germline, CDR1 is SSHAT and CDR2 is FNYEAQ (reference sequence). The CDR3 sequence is CASSPGLPGETQYF. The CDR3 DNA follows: TGTGCCAGCAGCCCGGGGCTACCCGGGGAGACCCAGTACTTC. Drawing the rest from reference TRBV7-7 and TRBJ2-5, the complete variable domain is GAGVSQSPRYKVTKRGQDVTLRCDPISSHATLYWYQQALGQGPEFLTYFNYEAQPDKSGLPSDRFSAERPEGSISTLTIQRTEQRDSAMYRCASSPGLPGETQYFGPGTRLLVL.

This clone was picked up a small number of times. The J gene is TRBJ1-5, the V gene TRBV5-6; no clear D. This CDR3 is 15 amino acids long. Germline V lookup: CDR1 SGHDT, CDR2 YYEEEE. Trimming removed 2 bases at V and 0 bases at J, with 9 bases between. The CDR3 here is CASSLRGSSNQPQHF. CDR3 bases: TGTGCCAGCAGCTTAAGAGGGTCTAGCAATCAGCCCCAGCATTTT.

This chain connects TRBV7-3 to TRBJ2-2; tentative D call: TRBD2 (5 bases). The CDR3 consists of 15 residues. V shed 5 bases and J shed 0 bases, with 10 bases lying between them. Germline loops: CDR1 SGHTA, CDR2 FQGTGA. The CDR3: CASSPGLSNTGELFF. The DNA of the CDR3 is TGTGCCAGCAGCCCAGGACTCTCGAACACCGGGGAGCTGTTTTTT.